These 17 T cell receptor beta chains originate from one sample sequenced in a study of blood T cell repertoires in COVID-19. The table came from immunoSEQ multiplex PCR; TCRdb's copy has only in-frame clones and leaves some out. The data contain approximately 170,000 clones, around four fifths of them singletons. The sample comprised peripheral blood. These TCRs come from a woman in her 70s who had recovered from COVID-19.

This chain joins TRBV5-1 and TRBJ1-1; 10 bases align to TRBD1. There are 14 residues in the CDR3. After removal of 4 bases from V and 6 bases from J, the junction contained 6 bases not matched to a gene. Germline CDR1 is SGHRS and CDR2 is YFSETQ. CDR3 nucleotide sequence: TGCGCCAGCAGCGCCACCGGACAGGGGGCTGAAGCTTTCTTT. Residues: CASSATGQGAEAFF.

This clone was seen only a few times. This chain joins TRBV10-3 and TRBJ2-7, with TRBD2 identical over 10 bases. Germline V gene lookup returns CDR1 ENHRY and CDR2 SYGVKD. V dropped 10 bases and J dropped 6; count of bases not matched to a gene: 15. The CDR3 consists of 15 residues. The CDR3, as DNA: TGTGCCACCAAAATCGGGGGGCTAGCGGGAGTCGAGCAGTACTTC. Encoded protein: CATKIGGLAGVEQYF.

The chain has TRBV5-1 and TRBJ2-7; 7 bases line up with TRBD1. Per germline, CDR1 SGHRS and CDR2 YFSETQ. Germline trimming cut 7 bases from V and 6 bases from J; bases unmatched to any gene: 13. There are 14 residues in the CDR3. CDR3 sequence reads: CASRTGDTLIEQYF. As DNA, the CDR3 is TGCGCCAGCCGGACAGGCGATACATTAATCGAGCAGTACTTC.

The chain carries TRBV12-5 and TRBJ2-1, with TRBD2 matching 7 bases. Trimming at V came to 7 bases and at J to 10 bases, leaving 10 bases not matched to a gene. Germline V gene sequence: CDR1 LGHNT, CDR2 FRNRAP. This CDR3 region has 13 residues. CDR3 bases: TGTGCTAGTGCCCTGCCCCCCGGGGGGGAGCAGTTCTTC. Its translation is CASALPPGGEQFF. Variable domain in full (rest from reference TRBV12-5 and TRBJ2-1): DARVTQTPRHKVTEMGQEVTMRCQPILGHNTVFWYRQTMMQGLELLAYFRNRAPLDDSGMPKDRFSAEMPDATLATLKIQPSEPRDSAVYFCASALPPGGEQFFGPGTRLTVL.

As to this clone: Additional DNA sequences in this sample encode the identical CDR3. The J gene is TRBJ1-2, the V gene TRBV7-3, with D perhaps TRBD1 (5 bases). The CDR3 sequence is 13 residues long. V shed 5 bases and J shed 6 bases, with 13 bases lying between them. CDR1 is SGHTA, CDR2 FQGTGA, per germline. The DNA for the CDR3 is TGTGCCAGCAGCCTGGGGCAGGGCGATGGCTACACCTTC. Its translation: CASSLGQGDGYTF.

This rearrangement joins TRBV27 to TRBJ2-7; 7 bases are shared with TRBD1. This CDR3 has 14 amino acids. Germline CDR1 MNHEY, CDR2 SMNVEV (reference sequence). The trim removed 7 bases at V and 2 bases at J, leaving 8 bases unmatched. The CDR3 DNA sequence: TGTGCCAGCAAAAACAGGGGTCAAACCTACGAGCAGTACTTC. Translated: CASKNRGQTYEQYF.

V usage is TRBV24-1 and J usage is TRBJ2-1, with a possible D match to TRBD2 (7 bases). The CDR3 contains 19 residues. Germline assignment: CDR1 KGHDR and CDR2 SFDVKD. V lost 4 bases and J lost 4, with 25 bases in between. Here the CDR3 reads CATSDPRGDGGGLYNEQFF. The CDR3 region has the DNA TGTGCCACCAGTGACCCCAGGGGTGATGGCGGGGGTTTATACAATGAGCAGTTCTTC.

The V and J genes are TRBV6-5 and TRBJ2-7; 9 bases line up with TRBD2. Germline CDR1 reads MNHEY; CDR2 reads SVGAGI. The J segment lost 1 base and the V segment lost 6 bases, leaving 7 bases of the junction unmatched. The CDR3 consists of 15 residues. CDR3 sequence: CASSYTGLASYEQYF. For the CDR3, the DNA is TGTGCCAGCAGCTATACGGGACTAGCTTCCTACGAGCAGTACTTC.

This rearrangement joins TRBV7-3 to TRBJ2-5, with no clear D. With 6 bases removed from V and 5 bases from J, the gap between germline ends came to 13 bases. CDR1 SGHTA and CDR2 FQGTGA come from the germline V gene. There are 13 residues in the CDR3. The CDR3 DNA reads TGTGCCAGCAGTAACGGCGGTCAGGAGACCCAGTACTTC. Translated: CASSNGGQETQYF.

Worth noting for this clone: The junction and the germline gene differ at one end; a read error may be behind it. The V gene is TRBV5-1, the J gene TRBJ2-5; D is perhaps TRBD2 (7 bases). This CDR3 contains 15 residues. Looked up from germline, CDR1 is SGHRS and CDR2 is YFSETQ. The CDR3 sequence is CASSLAGGAQGTQYF. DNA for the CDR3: TGCGCCAGCAGCTTGGCTGGGGGGGCCCAAGGGACCCAGTACTTC. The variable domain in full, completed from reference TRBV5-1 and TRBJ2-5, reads KAGVTQTPRYLIKTRGQQVTLSCSPISGHRSVSWYQQTPGQGLQFLFEYFSETQRNKGNFPGRFSGRQFSNSRSEMNVSTLELGDSALYLCASSLAGGAQGTQYFGPGTRLLVL.

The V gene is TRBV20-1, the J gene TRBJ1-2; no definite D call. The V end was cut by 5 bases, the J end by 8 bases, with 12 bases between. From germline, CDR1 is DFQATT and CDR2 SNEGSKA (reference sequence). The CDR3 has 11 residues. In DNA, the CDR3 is TGCAGTGCTTCCACTTCGAGGGGCTACACCTTC. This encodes CSASTSRGYTF.

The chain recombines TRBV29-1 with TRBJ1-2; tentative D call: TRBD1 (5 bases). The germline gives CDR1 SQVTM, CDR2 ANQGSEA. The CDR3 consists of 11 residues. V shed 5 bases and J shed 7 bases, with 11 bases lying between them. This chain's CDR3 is CSVWWRGGYTF. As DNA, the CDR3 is TGCAGCGTTTGGTGGAGGGGTGGCTACACCTTC.

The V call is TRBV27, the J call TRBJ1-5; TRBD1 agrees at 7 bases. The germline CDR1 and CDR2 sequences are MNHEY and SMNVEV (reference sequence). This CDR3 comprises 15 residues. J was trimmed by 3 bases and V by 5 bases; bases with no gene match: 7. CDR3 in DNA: TGTGCCAGCAGTGCCCGCACAGGGGTCAATCAGCCCCAGCATTTT. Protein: CASSARTGVNQPQHF.

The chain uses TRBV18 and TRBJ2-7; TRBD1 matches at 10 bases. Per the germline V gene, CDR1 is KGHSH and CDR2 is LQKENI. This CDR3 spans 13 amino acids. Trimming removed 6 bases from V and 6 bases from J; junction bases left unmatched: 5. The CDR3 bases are TGTGCCAGCTCTCCGGGACAGGGGCGCGAGCAGTACTTC. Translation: CASSPGQGREQYF.

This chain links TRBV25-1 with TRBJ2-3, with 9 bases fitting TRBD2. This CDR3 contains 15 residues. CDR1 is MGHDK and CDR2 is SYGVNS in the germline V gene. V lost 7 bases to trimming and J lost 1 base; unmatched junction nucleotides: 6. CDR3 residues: CASTPASGGTDTQYF. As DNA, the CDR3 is TGTGCCAGCACCCCCGCTAGCGGGGGCACAGATACGCAGTATTTT.

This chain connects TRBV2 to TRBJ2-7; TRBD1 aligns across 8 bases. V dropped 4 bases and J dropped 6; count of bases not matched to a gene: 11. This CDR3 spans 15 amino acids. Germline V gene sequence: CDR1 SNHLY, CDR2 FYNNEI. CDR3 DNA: TGTGCCAGCAGTGCGTCAGGGGGCGCGTTTGGCGAGCAGTACTTC. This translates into CASSASGGAFGEQYF.

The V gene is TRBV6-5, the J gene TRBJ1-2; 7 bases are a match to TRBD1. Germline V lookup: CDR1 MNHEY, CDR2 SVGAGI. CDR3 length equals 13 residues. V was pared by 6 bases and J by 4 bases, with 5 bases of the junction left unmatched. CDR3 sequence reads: CASRTGTVYGYTF. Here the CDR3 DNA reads TGTGCCAGCAGGACAGGGACGGTCTATGGCTACACCTTC.